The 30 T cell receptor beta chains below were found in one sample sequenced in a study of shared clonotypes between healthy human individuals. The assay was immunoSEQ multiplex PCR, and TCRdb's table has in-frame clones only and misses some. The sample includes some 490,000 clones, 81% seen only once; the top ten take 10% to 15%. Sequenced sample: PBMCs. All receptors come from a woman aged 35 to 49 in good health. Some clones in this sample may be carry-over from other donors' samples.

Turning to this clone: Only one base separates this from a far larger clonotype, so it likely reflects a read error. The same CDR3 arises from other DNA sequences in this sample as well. Here the CDR3 reads CASSFDSFTQYF. Here the CDR3 DNA reads TGCGCCAGCAGCTTTGACTCCTTTACACAGTACTTC. The chain joins TRBV5-1 to TRBJ2-5; no firm D call. This CDR3 has 12 amino acids. Germline-derived CDR1 and CDR2 are SGHRS and YFSETQ. V was trimmed by 2 bases and J by 11 bases, leaving 13 bases between them. Full variable domain (outside the CDR3, taken from reference TRBV5-1 and TRBJ2-5): KAGVTQTPRYLIKTRGQQVTLSCSPISGHRSVSWYQQTPGQGLQFLFEYFSETQRNKGNFPGRFSGRQFSNSRSEMNVSTLELGDSALYLCASSFDSFTQYFGPGTRLLVL.

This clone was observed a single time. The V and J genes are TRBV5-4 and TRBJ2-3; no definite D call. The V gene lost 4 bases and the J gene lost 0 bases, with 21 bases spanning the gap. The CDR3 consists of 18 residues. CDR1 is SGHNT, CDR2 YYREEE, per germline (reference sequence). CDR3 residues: CASSLRTMSTTSTDTQYF. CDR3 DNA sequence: TGTGCCAGCAGCCTTCGGACCATGAGCACCACTAGCACAGATACGCAGTATTTT.

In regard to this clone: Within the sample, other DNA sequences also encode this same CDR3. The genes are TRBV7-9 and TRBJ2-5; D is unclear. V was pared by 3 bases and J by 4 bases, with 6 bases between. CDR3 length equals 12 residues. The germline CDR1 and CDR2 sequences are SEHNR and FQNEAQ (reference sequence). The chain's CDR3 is CASSFSRETQYF. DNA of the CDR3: TGTGCCAGCAGCTTCTCACGAGAGACCCAGTACTTC.

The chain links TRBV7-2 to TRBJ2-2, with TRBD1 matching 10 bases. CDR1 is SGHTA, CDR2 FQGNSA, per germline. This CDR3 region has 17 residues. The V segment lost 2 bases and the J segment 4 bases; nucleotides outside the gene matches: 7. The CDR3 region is CASSLPVRDRGTGELFF. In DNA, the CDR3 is TGTGCCAGCAGCTTACCCGTCCGGGACAGGGGCACCGGGGAGCTGTTTTTT.

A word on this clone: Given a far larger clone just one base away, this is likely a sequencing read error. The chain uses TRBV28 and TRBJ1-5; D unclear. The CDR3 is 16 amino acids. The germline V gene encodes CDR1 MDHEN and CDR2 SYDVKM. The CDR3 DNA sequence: TGTGCCGGCAGCGAAGGGCTCAGTAAACCCGATCAGCCCCAGCATTTT. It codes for CAGSEGLSKPDQPQHF.

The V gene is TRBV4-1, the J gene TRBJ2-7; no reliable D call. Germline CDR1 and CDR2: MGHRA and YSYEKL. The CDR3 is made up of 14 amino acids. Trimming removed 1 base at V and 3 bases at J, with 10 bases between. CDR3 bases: TGCGCCAGCAGCCAAGGGCTTAAACACTACGAGCAGTACTTC. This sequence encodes CASSQGLKHYEQYF.

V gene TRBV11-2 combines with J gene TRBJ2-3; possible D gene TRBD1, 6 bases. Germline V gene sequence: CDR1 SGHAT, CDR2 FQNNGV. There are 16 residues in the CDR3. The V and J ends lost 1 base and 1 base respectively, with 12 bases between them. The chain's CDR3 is CASSLGTARGTDTQYF. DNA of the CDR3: TGTGCCAGCAGCTTAGGGACAGCGAGAGGCACAGATACGCAGTATTTT.

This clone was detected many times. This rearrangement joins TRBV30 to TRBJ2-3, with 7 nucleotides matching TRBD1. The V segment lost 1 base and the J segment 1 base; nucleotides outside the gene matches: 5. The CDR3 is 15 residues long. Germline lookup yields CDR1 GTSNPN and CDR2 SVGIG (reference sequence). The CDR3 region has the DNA TGTGCCTGGAGTGGACAGGGTTCCCGCACAGATACGCAGTATTTT. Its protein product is CAWSGQGSRTDTQYF.

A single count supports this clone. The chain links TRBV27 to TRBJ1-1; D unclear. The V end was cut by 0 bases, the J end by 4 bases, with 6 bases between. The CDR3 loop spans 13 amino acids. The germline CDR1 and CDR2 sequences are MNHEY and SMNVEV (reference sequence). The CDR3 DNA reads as TGTGCCAGCAGTTTATCCAGTTTCACTGAAGCTTTCTTT. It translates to CASSLSSFTEAFF.

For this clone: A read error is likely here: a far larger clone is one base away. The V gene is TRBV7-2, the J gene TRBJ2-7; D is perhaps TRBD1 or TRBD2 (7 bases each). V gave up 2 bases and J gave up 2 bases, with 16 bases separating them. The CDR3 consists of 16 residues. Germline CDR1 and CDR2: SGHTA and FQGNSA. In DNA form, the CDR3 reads TGTGCCAGCAGCTTACCACGGGACAGCGGGGCCTACGAGCAGTACTTC. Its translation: CASSLPRDSGAYEQYF.

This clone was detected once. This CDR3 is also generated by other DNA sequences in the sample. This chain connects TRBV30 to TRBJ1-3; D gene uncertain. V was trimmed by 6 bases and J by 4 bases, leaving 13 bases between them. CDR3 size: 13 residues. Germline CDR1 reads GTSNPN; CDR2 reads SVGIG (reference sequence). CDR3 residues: CACHSGSGNTIYF. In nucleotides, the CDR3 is TGTGCCTGCCACAGCGGTTCCGGAAACACCATATATTTT.

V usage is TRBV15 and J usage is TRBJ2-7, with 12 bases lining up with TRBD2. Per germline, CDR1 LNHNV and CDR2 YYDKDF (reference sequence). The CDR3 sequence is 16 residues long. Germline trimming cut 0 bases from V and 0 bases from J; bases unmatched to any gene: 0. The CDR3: CATSRETSGSSYEQYF. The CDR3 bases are TGTGCCACCAGCAGAGAGACTAGCGGGAGCTCCTACGAGCAGTACTTC.

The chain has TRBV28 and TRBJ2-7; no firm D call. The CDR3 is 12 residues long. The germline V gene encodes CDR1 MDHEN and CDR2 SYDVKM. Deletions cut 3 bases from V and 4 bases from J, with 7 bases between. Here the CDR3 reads CASSFGAYEQYF. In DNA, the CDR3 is TGTGCCAGCAGTTTTGGAGCGTACGAGCAGTACTTC.

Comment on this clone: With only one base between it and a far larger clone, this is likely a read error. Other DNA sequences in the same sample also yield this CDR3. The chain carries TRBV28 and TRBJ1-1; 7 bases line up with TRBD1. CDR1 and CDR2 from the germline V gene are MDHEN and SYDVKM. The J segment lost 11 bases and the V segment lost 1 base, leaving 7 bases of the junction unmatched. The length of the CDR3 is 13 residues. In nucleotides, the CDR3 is TGTGCCAGCAGTTTATCCGGGACAGTTGAGGCTTTCTTT. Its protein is CASSLSGTVEAFF.

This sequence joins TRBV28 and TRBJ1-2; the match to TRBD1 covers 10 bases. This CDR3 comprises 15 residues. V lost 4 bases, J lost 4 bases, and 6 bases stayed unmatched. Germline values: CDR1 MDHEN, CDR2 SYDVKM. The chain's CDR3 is CASSSTGQGGYGYTF. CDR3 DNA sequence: TGTGCCAGCAGTTCCACTGGACAGGGGGGCTATGGCTACACCTTC.

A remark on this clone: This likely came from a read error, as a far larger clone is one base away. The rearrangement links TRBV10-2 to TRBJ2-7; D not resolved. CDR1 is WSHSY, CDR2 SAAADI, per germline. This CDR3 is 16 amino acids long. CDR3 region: CAGSESGRETTYEQYF. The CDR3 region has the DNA TGCGCCGGCAGTGAGTCAGGCAGAGAAACAACCTACGAGCAGTACTTC.

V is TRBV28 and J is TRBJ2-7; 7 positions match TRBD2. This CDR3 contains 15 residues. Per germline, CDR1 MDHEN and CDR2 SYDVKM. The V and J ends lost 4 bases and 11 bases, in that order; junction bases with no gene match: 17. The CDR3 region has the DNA TGTGCCAGCAGTTCAGGAGCGGGGATCCGAGCATTGGAGTACTTC. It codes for CASSSGAGIRALEYF.

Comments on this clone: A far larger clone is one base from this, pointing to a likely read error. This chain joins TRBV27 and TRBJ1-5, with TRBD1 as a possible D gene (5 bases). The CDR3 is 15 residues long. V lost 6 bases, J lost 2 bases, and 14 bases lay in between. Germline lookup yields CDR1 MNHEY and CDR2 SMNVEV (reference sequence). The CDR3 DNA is TGTGCCAGCAGACCCCGAGGGGTAGGCAATCAGCCCCAGCATTTT. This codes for CASRPRGVGNQPQHF.

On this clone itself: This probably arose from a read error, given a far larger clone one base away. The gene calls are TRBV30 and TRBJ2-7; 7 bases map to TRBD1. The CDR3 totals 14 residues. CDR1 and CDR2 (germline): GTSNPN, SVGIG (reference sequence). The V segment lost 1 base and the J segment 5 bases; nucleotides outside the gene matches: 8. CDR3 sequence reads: CAWSGQGSTHEQYF. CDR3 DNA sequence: TGTGCCTGGAGTGGACAGGGCTCTACCCACGAGCAGTACTTC.

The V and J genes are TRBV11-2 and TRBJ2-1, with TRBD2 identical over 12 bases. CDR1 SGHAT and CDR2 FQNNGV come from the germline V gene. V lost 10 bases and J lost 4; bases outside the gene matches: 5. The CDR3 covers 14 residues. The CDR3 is CATTGLAGYNEQFF. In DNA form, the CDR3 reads TGTGCCACCACGGGACTAGCGGGTTACAATGAGCAGTTCTTC.

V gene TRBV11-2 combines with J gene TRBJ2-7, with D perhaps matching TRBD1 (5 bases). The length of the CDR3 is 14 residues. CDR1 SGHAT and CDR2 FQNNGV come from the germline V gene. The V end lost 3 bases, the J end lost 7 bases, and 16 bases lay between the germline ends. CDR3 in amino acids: CASSFGTGPREQYF. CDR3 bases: TGTGCCAGCAGCTTCGGAACAGGTCCGCGGGAGCAGTACTTC.

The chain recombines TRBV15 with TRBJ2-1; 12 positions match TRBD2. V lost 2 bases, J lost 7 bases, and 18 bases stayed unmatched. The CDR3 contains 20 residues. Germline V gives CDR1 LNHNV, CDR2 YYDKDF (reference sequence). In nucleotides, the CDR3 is TGTGCCACCAGCAGACACTTCGGACTAGCGGGACCAAAAAGCCGGAATGAGCAGTTCTTC. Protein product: CATSRHFGLAGPKSRNEQFF.

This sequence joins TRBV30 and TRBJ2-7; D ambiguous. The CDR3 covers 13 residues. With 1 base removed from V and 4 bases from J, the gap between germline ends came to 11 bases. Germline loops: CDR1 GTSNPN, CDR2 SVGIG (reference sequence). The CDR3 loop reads CAWSGGRRYEQYF. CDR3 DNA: TGTGCCTGGAGTGGAGGACGGAGATACGAGCAGTACTTC.

The chain's CDR3 is CASSRAKLSEAFF. The CDR3 DNA reads as TGTGCCAGCAGTAGGGCTAAATTATCTGAAGCTTTCTTT. The chain has TRBV27 and TRBJ1-1; unclear D gene. Germline V gives CDR1 MNHEY, CDR2 SMNVEV (reference sequence). V was trimmed by 5 bases and J by 6 bases, leaving 13 bases between them. This CDR3 region has 13 residues.

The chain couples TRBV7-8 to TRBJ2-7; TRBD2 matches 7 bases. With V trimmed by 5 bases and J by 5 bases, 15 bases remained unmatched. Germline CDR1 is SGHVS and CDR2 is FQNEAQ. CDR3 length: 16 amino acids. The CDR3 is CASSHRDYPIRHEQYF. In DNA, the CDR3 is TGTGCCAGCAGCCACCGGGACTACCCGATTAGGCACGAGCAGTACTTC.

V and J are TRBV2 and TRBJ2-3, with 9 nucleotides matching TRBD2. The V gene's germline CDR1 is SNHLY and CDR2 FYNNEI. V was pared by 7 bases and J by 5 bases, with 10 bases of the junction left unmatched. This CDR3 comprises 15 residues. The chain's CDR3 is CASTAGGFSGDTQYF. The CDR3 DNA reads TGTGCCAGCACCGCGGGAGGGTTTTCCGGAGATACGCAGTATTTT. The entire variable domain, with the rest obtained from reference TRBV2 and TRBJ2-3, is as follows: EPEVTQTPSHQVTQMGQEVILRCVPISNHLYFYWYRQILGQKVEFLVSFYNNEISEKSEIFDDQFSVERPDGSNFTLKIRSTKLEDSAMYFCASTAGGFSGDTQYFGPGTRLTVL.

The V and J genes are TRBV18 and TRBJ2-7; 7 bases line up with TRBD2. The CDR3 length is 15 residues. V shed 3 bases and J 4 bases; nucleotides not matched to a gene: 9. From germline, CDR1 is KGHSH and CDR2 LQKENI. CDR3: CASSPRSGNQYEQYF. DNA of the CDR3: TGTGCCAGCTCACCTCGGAGCGGGAACCAATACGAGCAGTACTTC.

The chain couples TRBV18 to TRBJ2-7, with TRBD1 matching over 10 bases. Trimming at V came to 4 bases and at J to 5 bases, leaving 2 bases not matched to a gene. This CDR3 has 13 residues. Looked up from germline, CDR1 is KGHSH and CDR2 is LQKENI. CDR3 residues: CASSRGTGDEQYF. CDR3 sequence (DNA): TGTGCCAGCTCACGAGGGACAGGGGACGAGCAGTACTTC.

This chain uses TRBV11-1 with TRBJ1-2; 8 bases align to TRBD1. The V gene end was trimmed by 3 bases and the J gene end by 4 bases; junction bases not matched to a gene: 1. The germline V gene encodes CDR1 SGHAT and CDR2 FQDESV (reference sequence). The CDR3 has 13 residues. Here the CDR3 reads CASSFRGLYGYTF. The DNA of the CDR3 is TGTGCCAGCAGCTTCAGGGGGCTCTATGGCTACACCTTC.

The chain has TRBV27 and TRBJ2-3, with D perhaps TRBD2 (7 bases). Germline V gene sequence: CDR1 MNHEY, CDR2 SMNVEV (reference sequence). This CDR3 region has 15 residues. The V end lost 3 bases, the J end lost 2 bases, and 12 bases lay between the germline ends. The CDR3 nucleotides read TGTGCCAGCAGTTTGCGGGGGCCACCCACAGATACGCAGTATTTT. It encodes CASSLRGPPTDTQYF.